The sequence of this TCR beta chain was determined in a study of regulatory T cells in long-lasting Graves disease. General study findings and limits: Public clonotype sharing was higher in persistent than newly diagnosed patients.

To make TCR beta libraries, researchers used iRepertoire HTBI primers and Arm-PCR of CDR3 regions. TCRdb recomputed calls from the multiplex PCR reads with MiXCR, one row per CDR3 protein. The sample includes 580,000 or so distinct CDR3 sequences, roughly 15% of them seen just once. Trimming stripped 3 bases from V and 12 bases from J, with 15 bases between. This CDR3 comprises 13 residues. This clonotype showed up just a few times. The antigen is unknown. Stated time point: newly diagnosed GD, antithyroid drugs for less than 3 months. PBMC-derived RNA was used for the TCR library. These same records also appear under a second study, on T cells in Graves' hyperthyroidism and ophthalmopathy. That paper states: When the TCR CDR3 underwent first-round RT-PCR, the HTBI primer set was used.

This chain links TRBV12-3 or TRBV12-4 with TRBJ1-5; D uncertain. Here the sequenced sample was peripheral blood mononuclear cells (PBMCs), taken at new diagnosis, from a patient treated with antithyroid drugs. This TCR came from a man between 18 and 29 years old with Graves disease. For the CDR3, the DNA is TGTGCCAGCAGTTTGGGCCCCCGGCGGAGCCAGCATTTT. It specifies CASSLGPRRSQHF.